These T cell receptor beta chains were read from a single sample in a study of blood T cell repertoires in COVID-19. Repertoires were generated with immunoSEQ multiplex PCR, while TCRdb's copy carries only in-frame clones and drops some. This sample yields under 450,000 clones, of which about 87% are seen a single time; approximately 1.3% belongs to the top ten. The sample comprised PBMCs or T cells enriched from blood (not recorded which). The receptors shown here come from a man aged 25-40 years who had recovered from COVID-19. Both conserved end residues are part of each CDR3. A D gene is named only where the DNA matches it firmly. Size tells how often a clone was seen (once, few, many) or the class of an expanded clone, and some rows leave it out.

size	D	V	J	CDR3	DNA
.	.	TRBV30	TRBJ1-6	CAWSAFGGGMSPLHF	TGTGCCTGGAGTGCATTTGGGGGGGGAATGTCACCCCTCCACTTT
once	.	TRBV12-3/TRBV12-4	TRBJ2-5	CASSLGGTTTQYF	TGTGCCAGCAGTCTAGGCGGGACGACGACCCAGTACTTC
.	TRBD2	TRBV4-1	TRBJ2-7	CASSPGLAGDYEQYF	TGCGCCAGCAGCCCGGGACTAGCGGGGGATTACGAGCAGTACTTC
.	TRBD1	TRBV19	TRBJ1-6	CASSSRDRVRPLHF	TGTGCCAGTAGTAGCCGGGACAGGGTAAGGCCCCTCCACTTT
.	.	TRBV6-5	TRBJ1-5	CASDYQPQHF	TGTGCCAGCGACTATCAGCCCCAGCATTTT
.	TRBD2	TRBV5-1	TRBJ2-3	CASNPLRGATDTQYF	TGCGCCAGCAACCCCTTGCGGGGGGCCACAGATACGCAGTATTTT
.	TRBD2	TRBV5-1	TRBJ2-1	CASSLTTSSSYNEQFF	TGCGCCAGCAGCCTAACGACTAGCTCCTCTTACAATGAGCAGTTCTTC
few	TRBD2	TRBV3-1/TRBV3-2	TRBJ2-3	CASSQAQRGKDTQYF	TGTGCCAGCAGCCAAGCCCAGCGGGGGAAGGATACGCAGTATTTT
.	.	TRBV7-2	TRBJ1-2	CASSLQGNSNYGYTF	TGTGCCAGCAGCCTCCAGGGTAATTCGAACTATGGCTACACCTTC
.	.	TRBV19	TRBJ1-4	CASSILSGSVLTNEKLFF	TGTGCCAGTAGCATACTTTCTGGCAGCGTGCTAACTAATGAAAAACTGTTTTTT
.	TRBD1	TRBV12-5	TRBJ1-4	CASGLVRGQGDEKLFF	TGTGCTAGTGGTTTGGTAAGGGGACAGGGGGATGAAAAACTGTTTTTT
once	.	TRBV23-1	TRBJ2-4	CASSQTRAKNIQYF	TGCGCCAGCAGTCAAACAAGAGCCAAAAACATTCAGTACTTC
.	TRBD1	TRBV29-1	TRBJ1-1	CSVGPGGGTEAFF	TGCAGCGTTGGCCCAGGGGGAGGCACTGAAGCTTTCTTT
.	TRBD2	TRBV2	TRBJ2-1	CASIEGLAGVSYNEQFF	TGTGCCAGCATTGAGGGACTAGCGGGGGTCTCCTACAATGAGCAGTTCTTC
.	.	TRBV30	TRBJ1-1	CAWSSGADTEAFF	TGTGCCTGGAGTTCAGGGGCGGACACTGAAGCTTTCTTT
.	TRBD1	TRBV9	TRBJ1-2	CASSTHPDRQGDGYTF	TGTGCCAGCAGCACCCACCCCGATCGACAGGGAGATGGCTACACCTTC
once	TRBD1	TRBV11-2	TRBJ2-5	CASSLVAGQALQTQYF	TGTGCCAGCAGCTTAGTGGCGGGACAGGCTCTTCAGACCCAGTACTTC